This T cell receptor beta chain was sequenced in a study of cytomegalovirus exposure and HLA in healthy donors. In the study overall: A prior study identified 117 million unique TCR beta sequences from about 179 million T cells. Whole-study findings and limits: When a later analysis was performed, an Asian-associated ancestry cluster reportedly had fewer N-insertions than the approximately 680-donor mean. TCR beta V- and J-gene trimming, according to a later analysis, was linked to a missense DCLRE1C variant.

PCR involved 60 Vbeta and 13 Jbeta primers. Per the original data handling: A later analysis counted 70 million to 85 million unique TCR beta chains, 9.5 million to 13 million shared. Produced via immunoSEQ multiplex PCR; TCRdb's table is partial and in-frame only. V and J calls and clone size follow that table, whereas D and trimming were derived from the DNA. This table has over 70,000 clones, 80% appearing once. Germline-derived CDR1 and CDR2 are MNHNS and SASEGT. Trimming removed 4 bases at V and 1 base at J, with 13 bases between. There are 15 residues in the CDR3. This clone was observed a few times. Its cognate antigen is unknown.

Sequencing used PBMCs. The V gene is TRBV6-1, the J gene TRBJ1-1, with D perhaps matching TRBD1 (5 bases). The TCR originated in a woman aged 45-59 years in good health and CMV-seropositive. CDR3 nucleotides: TGTGCCAGCAGTGGGGGGGACGGCTGGAACACTGAAGCTTTCTTT. Translated: CASSGGDGWNTEAFF.